Presented here are 31 T cell receptor beta chains from one specimen sequenced in a study of blood T cell repertoires in COVID-19. The assay was immunoSEQ multiplex PCR, and TCRdb's table has in-frame clones only and misses some. The table includes 70,000 or so clones, 91% detected once. Sequencing was done on a sample of peripheral blood. The source is a human donor in a cohort sampled during active COVID-19.

J is TRBJ2-5 and V is TRBV6-5; TRBD1 aligns across 8 bases. V was clipped by 9 bases and J by 1 base; unmatched bases: 7. This CDR3 region has 14 residues. Germline loops: CDR1 MNHEY, CDR2 SVGAGI. CDR3 DNA sequence: TGTGCCAGTCGGGACAGGAGCGTCCAAGAGACCCAGTACTTC. Translated, it gives CASRDRSVQETQYF.

V and J are TRBV9 and TRBJ2-6; no firm D call. Trimming shortened V by 4 bases and J by 0 bases, and 14 bases separated the two germline ends. Per the germline V gene, CDR1 is SGDLS and CDR2 is YYNGEE. The CDR3 runs to 17 residues. CDR3 nucleotides: TGTGCCAGCAGCCTAACCTTAAAAGACTCTGGGGCCAACGTCCTGACTTTC. It translates to CASSLTLKDSGANVLTF.

J is TRBJ1-5 and V is TRBV5-8; D call uncertain. CDR3 size: 15 residues. V lost 2 bases and J 0 bases, leaving 9 bases between the germline ends. Per germline, CDR1 SGHTS and CDR2 YDEGEE. CDR3 sequence (DNA): TGTGCCAGCAGCTTACGGGATTATAGCAATCAGCCCCAGCATTTT. Translating it yields CASSLRDYSNQPQHF.

The rearrangement joins TRBV4-2 to TRBJ2-7, with 7 bases matching TRBD1. J lost 1 base, V lost 0 bases, and 0 bases had no gene match. The CDR3 loop spans 14 amino acids. Looked up from germline, CDR1 is LGHNA and CDR2 is YNFKEQ. CDR3 nucleotide sequence: TGTGCCAGCAGCCAAGAACAGGGGTCCTACGAGCAGTACTTC. It yields the protein CASSQEQGSYEQYF.

This sequence joins TRBV15 and TRBJ1-1; TRBD1 might be the D (5 bases). The CDR3 sequence is 14 residues long. V was trimmed by 8 bases and J by 5 bases, leaving 18 bases between them. CDR1 LNHNV and CDR2 YYDKDF come from the germline V gene (reference sequence). The CDR3 loop reads CATAPGGGWTEAFF. For the CDR3, the DNA is TGTGCCACCGCCCCCGGCGGGGGGTGGACTGAAGCTTTCTTT.

The V call is TRBV4-2, the J call TRBJ1-2; D unclear. CDR3 length: 14 residues. Germline V CDR1 and CDR2: LGHNA, YNFKEQ. The V end was cut by 3 bases, the J end by 3 bases, with 11 bases between. The CDR3: CASSQTGMDYGYTF. CDR3 nucleotides: TGTGCCAGCAGCCAGACCGGGATGGACTATGGCTACACCTTC.

This chain links TRBV10-2 with TRBJ1-2; D is perhaps TRBD1 (5 bases). The CDR3 sequence is 16 residues long. Per the germline V gene, CDR1 is WSHSY and CDR2 is SAAADI. V was pared by 2 bases and J by 2 bases, with 15 bases between. The DNA for the CDR3 is TGCGCCAGCAGTGAGATCACAGGCGAGCCAAACTATGGCTACACCTTC. Translated: CASSEITGEPNYGYTF.

V usage is TRBV2 and J usage is TRBJ1-1, with unresolved D. Germline CDR1 reads SNHLY; CDR2 reads FYNNEI. V was cut by 9 bases and J by 7 bases, with 12 bases left in between. The CDR3 is 11 residues long. This CDR3 reads CARAVGDEAFF. The CDR3 DNA is TGTGCCAGGGCCGTGGGAGATGAAGCTTTCTTT.

The genes are TRBV11-2 and TRBJ2-2; 7 bases are shared with TRBD1. With 7 bases clipped from V and 0 bases from J, the junction kept 17 bases outside the gene matches. CDR1 is SGHAT and CDR2 is FQNNGV in the germline V gene. This CDR3 is 19 amino acids long. CDR3 in DNA: TGTGCCAGCACCTCCCTCCGAGACAGGGAGCTCGCGAACACCGGGGAGCTGTTTTTT. Amino acids: CASTSLRDRELANTGELFF.

The chain is built from TRBV28 and TRBJ1-6, with D tentatively TRBD1 (5 bases). V was pared by 6 bases and J by 8 bases, with 17 bases between. CDR1 MDHEN and CDR2 SYDVKM come from the germline V gene. The CDR3 sequence is 15 residues long. In nucleotides, the CDR3 is TGTGCCAGCAGGCCCGACAGATCTGGTGATTCACCCCTCCACTTT. It yields the protein CASRPDRSGDSPLHF.

The chain links TRBV30 to TRBJ1-2, with 8 bases matching TRBD1. The V gene end was trimmed by 4 bases and the J gene end by 4 bases; junction bases not matched to a gene: 5. The length of the CDR3 is 13 residues. The germline V gene encodes CDR1 GTSNPN and CDR2 SVGIG (reference sequence). The CDR3 DNA sequence: TGTGCCTGGACCCGACAGGGGAGCTATGGCTACACCTTC. It is translated as CAWTRQGSYGYTF.

The V and J genes are TRBV29-1 and TRBJ1-2; tentative D call: TRBD1 (6 bases). The ends were cut back, 3 bases at V and 4 bases at J, with 12 bases in the middle. The CDR3 has 13 amino acids. The germline gives CDR1 SQVTM, CDR2 ANQGSEA. CDR3 protein: CSVEPGDTYGYTF. CDR3 coding DNA: TGCAGCGTTGAGCCAGGGGATACCTATGGCTACACCTTC.

This sequence joins TRBV19 and TRBJ2-6; weak D call: TRBD1 (6 bases). The CDR3 runs to 20 residues. The V gene's germline CDR1 is LNHDA and CDR2 SQIVND (reference sequence). Trimming took off 3 bases at V and 0 bases at J, with 21 bases between the two ends. CDR3 region: CASSMMRTDSRHSGANVLTF. DNA of the CDR3: TGTGCCAGTAGTATGATGAGGACGGACAGCCGCCACTCTGGGGCCAACGTCCTGACTTTC. The full variable domain, its missing parts supplied by reference TRBV19 and TRBJ2-6, is DGGITQSPKYLFRKEGQNVTLSCEQNLNHDAMYWYRQDPGQGLRLIYYSQIVNDFQKGDIAEGYSVSREKKESFPLTVTSAQKNPTAFYLCASSMMRTDSRHSGANVLTFGAGSRLTVL.

This rearrangement joins TRBV4-1 to TRBJ2-7; 7 nucleotides line up with TRBD1. CDR3 length: 16 amino acids. Unmatched junction bases numbered 12, after V lost 4 bases and J lost 3 bases. Looked up from germline, CDR1 is MGHRA and CDR2 is YSYEKL. The CDR3 reads CASSPGTVRKNYEQYF. As DNA, the CDR3 is TGCGCCAGCAGCCCGGGGACAGTCCGGAAAAACTACGAGCAGTACTTC.

V is TRBV5-1 and J is TRBJ2-7; 8 nucleotides agree with TRBD1. The V segment lost 7 bases and the J segment 3 bases; nucleotides outside the gene matches: 9. Germline CDR1 reads SGHRS; CDR2 reads YFSETQ. CDR3 length: 14 amino acids. For the CDR3, the DNA is TGCGCCAGCTCCGCAGGGGGCTTAGGCTACGAGCAGTACTTC. Residues: CASSAGGLGYEQYF.

The gene calls are TRBV11-2 and TRBJ2-7; a possible D gene is TRBD2 (7 bases). Per germline, CDR1 SGHAT and CDR2 FQNNGV. This CDR3 region has 15 residues. The germline V and J ends were trimmed by 4 bases and 4 bases, with 17 bases remaining between them. Here the CDR3 reads CASSWKGGAGYEQYF. The CDR3 DNA sequence: TGTGCCAGCAGCTGGAAGGGGGGGGCGGGGTACGAGCAGTACTTC.

J is TRBJ2-2 and V is TRBV3-1 (or the pseudogene TRBV3-2); 10 bases are a match to TRBD2. CDR3 length: 15 residues. Germline CDR1 reads LGHDT; CDR2 reads YNNKEL (reference sequence). J lost 5 bases, V lost 5 bases, and 5 bases had no gene match. DNA of the CDR3: TGTGCCAGCAGCGCCAAACTAGCGGGGACCGGGGAGCTGTTTTTT. Its translation is CASSAKLAGTGELFF.

The chain couples TRBV11-2 to TRBJ1-6; 8 nucleotides match TRBD1. The CDR3 totals 16 residues. Germline loops: CDR1 SGHAT, CDR2 FQNNGV. Trimming took 0 bases from V and 6 from J; bases not matched to a gene: 4. The CDR3 protein is CASSLDRGQANSPLHF. The CDR3 DNA sequence: TGTGCCAGCAGCTTAGATAGGGGACAGGCTAATTCACCCCTCCACTTT.

The CDR3 here is CASSQDQGVVETQYF. CDR3 bases: TGCGCCAGCAGCCAAGATCAGGGGGTGGTGGAGACCCAGTACTTC. The V call is TRBV4-1, the J call TRBJ2-5; 7 positions agree with TRBD1. V dropped 0 bases and J dropped 5; count of bases not matched to a gene: 6. The CDR3 totals 15 residues. CDR1 and CDR2 from the germline V gene are MGHRA and YSYEKL.

This rearrangement joins TRBV14 to TRBJ1-2; D gene ambiguous. The CDR3 is made up of 12 amino acids. In germline, CDR1 is SGHDN, CDR2 FVKESK. Trimming shortened V by 1 base and J by 5 bases, and 5 bases separated the two germline ends. The CDR3 DNA reads TGTGCCAGCAGCCAAGCGGGGTATGGCTACACCTTC. Translated, it gives CASSQAGYGYTF.

V usage is TRBV4-2 and J usage is TRBJ1-1, with TRBD1 as a possible D gene (6 bases). This CDR3 is 16 amino acids long. Germline V gene lookup returns CDR1 LGHNA and CDR2 YNFKEQ. The V and J ends lost 3 bases and 7 bases respectively, with 21 bases between them. The CDR3: CASSQEMGWTVNEAFF. In nucleotides, the CDR3 is TGTGCCAGCAGCCAGGAGATGGGATGGACAGTTAATGAAGCTTTCTTT.

This chain joins TRBV14 and TRBJ2-5; a weak D match, TRBD2 (6 bases). The V and J ends lost 2 bases and 3 bases respectively, with 7 bases between them. The CDR3 is 13 amino acids. Germline V gives CDR1 SGHDN, CDR2 FVKESK. CDR3 nucleotides: TGTGCCAGCAGCCAACTAGCGAAAGAGACCCAGTACTTC. This gives the protein CASSQLAKETQYF.

This rearrangement joins TRBV29-1 to TRBJ1-3, with 8 bases that match TRBD1. The CDR3 has 15 amino acids. Germline-derived CDR1 and CDR2 are SQVTM and ANQGSEA. J lost 0 bases, V lost 6 bases, and 7 bases had no gene match. CDR3 sequence: CSVYGQGHSGNTIYF. In nucleotides, the CDR3 is TGCAGCGTCTACGGACAGGGACACTCTGGAAACACCATATATTTT.

V is TRBV19 and J is TRBJ1-1; D is unresolved. The CDR3 spans 13 residues. In germline, CDR1 is LNHDA, CDR2 SQIVND (reference sequence). Trimming took 5 bases from V and 3 from J, leaving 10 bases between them. The CDR3 nucleotides are TGTGCCAGTAGTGTGGGGAGGGACACTGAAGCTTTCTTT. Protein: CASSVGRDTEAFF.

V and J are TRBV29-1 and TRBJ2-1, with a tentative D call TRBD2 (6 bases). The germline V gene encodes CDR1 SQVTM and CDR2 ANQGSEA. V gave up 6 bases and J gave up 3 bases, with 21 bases separating them. The CDR3 runs 16 residues. This CDR3 is CSVPGRGTASYNEQFF. CDR3 bases: TGCAGCGTGCCCGGACGGGGGACGGCAAGCTACAATGAGCAGTTCTTC.

The CDR3 here is CASSPRTAGPTSSYNSPLHF. Written as DNA, the CDR3 is TGTGCCAGCAGCCCGCGGACCGCAGGACCAACTAGCTCCTATAATTCACCCCTCCACTTT. This rearrangement joins TRBV7-8 to TRBJ1-6, with unresolved D. The CDR3 is 20 residues long. The V end lost 5 bases, the J end lost 0 bases, and 23 bases lay between the germline ends. Germline lookup yields CDR1 SGHVS and CDR2 FQNEAQ.

The rearrangement links TRBV9 to TRBJ1-2; D perhaps matches TRBD1 (5 bases). CDR1 is SGDLS and CDR2 is YYNGEE in the germline V gene. V gave up 2 bases and J gave up 7 bases, with 18 bases separating them. The CDR3 contains 15 residues. The CDR3 coding sequence is TGTGCCAGCAGCGTGGGGGAGGGTTTAGGAGGTGGCTACACCTTC. Amino acid sequence: CASSVGEGLGGGYTF.

V usage is TRBV5-1 and J usage is TRBJ2-7, with a weak D call TRBD2 (6 bases). The CDR3 spans 15 residues. The germline V gene encodes CDR1 SGHRS and CDR2 YFSETQ. Trimming left V 4 bases short and J 3 bases short, with 17 bases between. The CDR3 loop reads CASSTTSQKFYEQYF. In nucleotides, the CDR3 is TGCGCCAGCAGCACGACTAGTCAGAAGTTCTACGAGCAGTACTTC.

The chain uses TRBV19 and TRBJ2-7; a possible D gene is TRBD1 (6 bases). V was shortened by 3 bases and J by 0 bases, with 9 bases between the two germline ends. This CDR3 has 14 residues. From germline, CDR1 is LNHDA and CDR2 SQIVND (reference sequence). CDR3 region: CASSMRGGSYEQYF. The CDR3 coding sequence is TGTGCCAGTAGTATGAGAGGGGGCTCCTACGAGCAGTACTTC.

This clone has just one count. The chain has TRBV30 and TRBJ2-7, with D possibly matching TRBD2 (6 bases). This CDR3 spans 15 amino acids. V was clipped by 0 bases and J by 0 bases, with 12 bases between them. CDR1 and CDR2 (germline): GTSNPN, SVGIG (reference sequence). Here the CDR3 DNA reads TGTGCCTGGAGTGTGGGTAGCGGCATCTCCTACGAGCAGTACTTC. Translation: CAWSVGSGISYEQYF. Filled out from reference TRBV30 and TRBJ2-7, the complete variable domain reads SQTIHQWPATLVQPVGSPLSLECTVEGTSNPNLYWYRQAAGRGLQLLFYSVGIGQISSEVPQNLSASRPQDRQFILSSKKLLLSDSGFYLCAWSVGSGISYEQYFGPGTRLTVT.

The chain has TRBV5-1 and TRBJ1-2; TRBD1 is a possible D gene (6 bases). CDR1 SGHRS and CDR2 YFSETQ come from the germline V gene. The CDR3 runs to 17 residues. The ends were cut back, 1 base at V and 5 bases at J, with 21 bases in the middle. The CDR3 bases are TGCGCCAGCAGCTTGAACCCTTCGAGGGGGACGGTTTATGGCTACACCTTC. It translates to CASSLNPSRGTVYGYTF.